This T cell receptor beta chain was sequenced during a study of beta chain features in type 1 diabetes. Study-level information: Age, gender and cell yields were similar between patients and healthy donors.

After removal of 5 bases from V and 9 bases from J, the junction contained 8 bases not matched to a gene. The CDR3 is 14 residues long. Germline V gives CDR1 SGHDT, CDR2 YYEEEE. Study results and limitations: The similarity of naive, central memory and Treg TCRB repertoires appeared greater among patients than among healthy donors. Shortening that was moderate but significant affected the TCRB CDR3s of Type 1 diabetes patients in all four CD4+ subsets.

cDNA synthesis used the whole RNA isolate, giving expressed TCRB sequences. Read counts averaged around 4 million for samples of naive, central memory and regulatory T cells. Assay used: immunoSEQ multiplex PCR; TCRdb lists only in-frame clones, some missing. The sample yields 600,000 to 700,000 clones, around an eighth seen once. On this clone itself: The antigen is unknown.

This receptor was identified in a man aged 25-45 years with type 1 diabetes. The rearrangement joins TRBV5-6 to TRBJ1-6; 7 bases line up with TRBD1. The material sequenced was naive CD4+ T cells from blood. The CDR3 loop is CASSHGQEGSPLHF. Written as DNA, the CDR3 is TGTGCCAGCAGTCACGGACAGGAAGGTTCACCCCTCCACTTT.